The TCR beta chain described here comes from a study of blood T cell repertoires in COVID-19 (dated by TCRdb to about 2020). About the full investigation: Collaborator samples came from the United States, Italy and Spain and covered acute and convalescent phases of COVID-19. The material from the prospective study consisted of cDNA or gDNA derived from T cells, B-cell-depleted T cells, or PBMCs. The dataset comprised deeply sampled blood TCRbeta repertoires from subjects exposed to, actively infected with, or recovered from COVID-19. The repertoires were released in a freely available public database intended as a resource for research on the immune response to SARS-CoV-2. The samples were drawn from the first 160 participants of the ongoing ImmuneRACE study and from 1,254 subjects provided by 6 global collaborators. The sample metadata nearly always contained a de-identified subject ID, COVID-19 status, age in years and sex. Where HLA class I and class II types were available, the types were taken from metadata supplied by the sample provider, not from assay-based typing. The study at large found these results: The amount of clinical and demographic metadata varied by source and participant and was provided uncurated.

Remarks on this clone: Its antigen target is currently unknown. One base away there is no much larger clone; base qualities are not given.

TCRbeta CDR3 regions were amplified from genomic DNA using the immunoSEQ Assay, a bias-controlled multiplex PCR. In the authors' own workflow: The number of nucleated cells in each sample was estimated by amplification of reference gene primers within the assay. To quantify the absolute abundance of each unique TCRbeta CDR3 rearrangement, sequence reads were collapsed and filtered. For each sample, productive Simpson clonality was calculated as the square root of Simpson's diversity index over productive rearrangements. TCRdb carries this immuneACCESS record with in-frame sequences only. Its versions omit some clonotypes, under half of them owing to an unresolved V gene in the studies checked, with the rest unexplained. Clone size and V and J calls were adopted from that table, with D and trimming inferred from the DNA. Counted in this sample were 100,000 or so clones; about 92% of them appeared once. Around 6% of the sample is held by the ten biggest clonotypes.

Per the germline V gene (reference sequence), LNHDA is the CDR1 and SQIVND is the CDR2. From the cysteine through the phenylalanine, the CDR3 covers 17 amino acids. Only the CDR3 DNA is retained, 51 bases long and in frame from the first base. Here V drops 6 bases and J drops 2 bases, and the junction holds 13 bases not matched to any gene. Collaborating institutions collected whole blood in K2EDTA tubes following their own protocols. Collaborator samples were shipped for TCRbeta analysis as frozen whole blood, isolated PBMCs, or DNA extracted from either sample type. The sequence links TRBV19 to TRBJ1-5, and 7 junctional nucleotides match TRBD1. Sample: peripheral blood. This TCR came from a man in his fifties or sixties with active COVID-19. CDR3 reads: CASRIDRVGVGNQPQHF. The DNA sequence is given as TGTGCCAGTAGGATCGACAGGGTTGGGGTCGGCAATCAGCCCCAGCATTTT.